Listed below are T cell receptor beta chains from one sample, sequenced in a study of a mutant IDH1 vaccine in newly diagnosed glioma. Measured with immunoSEQ multiplex PCR; TCRdb has only the in-frame clones, and not every one. The profile shows 100,000 to 150,000 clones, around 80% of them singletons. What these receptors recognize is not known. The source material was PBMCs, sampled from a glioma patient whose treatment included an IDH1 peptide vaccine. These receptors were collected from a middle-aged man with glioma. Each CDR3 is given with its conserved first and last residue. D genes are given only for firm matches. Where a row states a size, it is once, few, many or the class of an expanded clone; other rows omit it.

cdr3_nt: TGCGCCAGCAGCCTCCGACAGGGTGCCCCTGAAGCTTTCTTT
cdr3_aa: CASSLRQGAPEAFF
clone_size: -
cdr3_length: 14
v_call: TRBV4-1
j_call: TRBJ1-1
d_call: TRBD1

cdr3_nt: TGCGCCAGCAGCTTGGACCCGGCAAGCTCCTACAATGAGCAGTTCTTC
cdr3_aa: CASSLDPASSYNEQFF
clone_size: -
cdr3_length: 16
v_call: TRBV5-1
j_call: TRBJ2-1
d_call: -

cdr3_nt: TGTGCCAGCAGCTTCCGGGGGGCACACTATGGCTACACCTTC
cdr3_aa: CASSFRGAHYGYTF
clone_size: -
cdr3_length: 14
v_call: TRBV5-4
j_call: TRBJ1-2
d_call: -

cdr3_nt: TGTGCCAGCAGTGTGGGACAGGATAATAGCAATCAGCCCCAGCATTTT
cdr3_aa: CASSVGQDNSNQPQHF
clone_size: -
cdr3_length: 16
v_call: TRBV2
j_call: TRBJ1-5
d_call: TRBD1

cdr3_nt: TGTGCCTGGAGTGGGGCACTCAATCAGCCCCAGCATTTT
cdr3_aa: CAWSGALNQPQHF
clone_size: -
cdr3_length: 13
v_call: TRBV30
j_call: TRBJ1-5
d_call: -

cdr3_nt: TGTGCCAGCAGTTTACGCACGTCCTACGAGCAGTACTTC
cdr3_aa: CASSLRTSYEQYF
clone_size: few
cdr3_length: 13
v_call: TRBV27
j_call: TRBJ2-7
d_call: -

cdr3_nt: TGTGCCAGCAGCTTAGCGGCTAGCGGGGTAGTCACAGATACGCAGTATTTT
cdr3_aa: CASSLAASGVVTDTQYF
clone_size: -
cdr3_length: 17
v_call: TRBV7-2
j_call: TRBJ2-3
d_call: TRBD2

cdr3_nt: TGTGCCAGCAGTGGGAAGAGGGACGGAAATTCACCCCTCCACTTT
cdr3_aa: CASSGKRDGNSPLHF
clone_size: -
cdr3_length: 15
v_call: TRBV6-1
j_call: TRBJ1-6
d_call: -

cdr3_nt: TGTGCTAGTGGGGGGGGACCGGGACTAGCGGGAGGTACGTGGGAGCAGTACTTC
cdr3_aa: CASGGGPGLAGGTWEQYF
clone_size: -
cdr3_length: 18
v_call: TRBV12-5
j_call: TRBJ2-7
d_call: TRBD2

cdr3_nt: TGTGCCAGTAGTATTCATGACAGGTCCAATGGCTACACCTTC
cdr3_aa: CASSIHDRSNGYTF
clone_size: -
cdr3_length: 14
v_call: TRBV19
j_call: TRBJ1-2
d_call: -

cdr3_nt: TGCGCCAGCAGCTTGGCGGGGAATCGACTACGGGGCACAGATACGCAGTATTTT
cdr3_aa: CASSLAGNRLRGTDTQYF
clone_size: -
cdr3_length: 18
v_call: TRBV5-1
j_call: TRBJ2-3
d_call: -

cdr3_nt: TGTGCCAGCAGCTTATCGGACTATGGCTACACCTTC
cdr3_aa: CASSLSDYGYTF
clone_size: -
cdr3_length: 12
v_call: TRBV11-2
j_call: TRBJ1-2
d_call: -

cdr3_nt: TGTGCCAGCAGTAGCGGACGGGAGTTTAATGAAAAACTGTTTTTT
cdr3_aa: CASSSGREFNEKLFF
clone_size: -
cdr3_length: 15
v_call: TRBV5-6
j_call: TRBJ1-4
d_call: -